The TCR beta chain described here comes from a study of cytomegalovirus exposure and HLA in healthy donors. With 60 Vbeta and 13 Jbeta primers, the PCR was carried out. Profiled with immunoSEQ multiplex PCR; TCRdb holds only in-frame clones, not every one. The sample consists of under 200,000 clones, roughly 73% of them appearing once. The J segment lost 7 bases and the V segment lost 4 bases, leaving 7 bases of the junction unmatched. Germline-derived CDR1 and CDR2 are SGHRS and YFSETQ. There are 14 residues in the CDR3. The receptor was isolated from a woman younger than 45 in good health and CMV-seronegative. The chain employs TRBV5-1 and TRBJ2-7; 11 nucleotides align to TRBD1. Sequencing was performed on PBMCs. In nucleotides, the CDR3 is TGCGCCAGCAGCGTAGGACAGGGGGCGGAGGAGCAGTACTTC. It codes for CASSVGQGAEEQYF.